The T cell receptor (beta chain) under discussion was sequenced for a study of cytomegalovirus exposure and HLA in healthy donors. Study-level points and caveats: Among TCR beta chains of equal frequency, HLA-associated ones were more clonally expanded in a later analysis.

Points on this clone: Its antigen is unknown.

V lost 2 bases and J lost 4; bases outside the gene matches: 4. This CDR3 contains 14 residues. The germline V gene encodes CDR1 KGHSH and CDR2 LQKENI. Primers for the PCR totalled 60 Vbeta and 13 Jbeta. Profiling relied on immunoSEQ multiplex PCR, and the TCRdb table lists in-frame clones only, not all of them. Of a few hundred thousand clones listed, 80% to 95% are singletons. This chain joins TRBV18 and TRBJ1-2; 7 positions agree with TRBD1. Input material: PBMCs. The sequence was obtained from a girl aged 2 to 10 in good health and CMV-seronegative. CDR3 loop: CASSPVGGPYGYTF. The CDR3 bases are TGTGCCAGCTCACCAGTAGGGGGCCCCTATGGCTACACCTTC.